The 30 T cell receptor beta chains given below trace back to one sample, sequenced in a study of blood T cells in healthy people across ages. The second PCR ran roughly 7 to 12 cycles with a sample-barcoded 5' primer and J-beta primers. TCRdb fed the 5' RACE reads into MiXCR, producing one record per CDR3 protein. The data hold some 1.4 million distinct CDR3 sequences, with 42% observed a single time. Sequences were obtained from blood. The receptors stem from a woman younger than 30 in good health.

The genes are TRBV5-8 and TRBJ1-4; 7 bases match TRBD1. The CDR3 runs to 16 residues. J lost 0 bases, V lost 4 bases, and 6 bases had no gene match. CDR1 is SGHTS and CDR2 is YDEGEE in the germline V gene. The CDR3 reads CASSNGTGATNEKLFF. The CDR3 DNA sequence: TGTGCCAGCAGCAACGGAACAGGGGCAACTAATGAAAAACTGTTTTTT. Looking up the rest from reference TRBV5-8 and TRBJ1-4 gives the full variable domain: EAGVTQSPTHLIKTRGQQATLRCSPISGHTSVYWYQQALGLGLQFLLWYDEGEERNRGNFPPRFSGRQFPNYSSELNVNALELEDSALYLCASSNGTGATNEKLFFGSGTQLSVL.

The CDR3 nucleotides are TGTGCCAGCAGTACACATCCAGACAATACCGGGGCCAACGTCCTGACTTTC. Translated, it gives CASSTHPDNTGANVLTF. The chain uses TRBV6-1 and TRBJ2-6; D gene ambiguous. The germline gives CDR1 MNHNS, CDR2 SASEGT. CDR3 length: 17 residues. Trimming took off 5 bases at V and 4 bases at J, with 18 bases between the two ends.

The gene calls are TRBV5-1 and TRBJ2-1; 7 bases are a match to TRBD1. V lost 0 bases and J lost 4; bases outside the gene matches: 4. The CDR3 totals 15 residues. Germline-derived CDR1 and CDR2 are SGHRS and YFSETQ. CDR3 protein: CASSLARTGYNEQFF. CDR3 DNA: TGCGCCAGCAGCTTGGCCAGGACAGGTTACAATGAGCAGTTCTTC.

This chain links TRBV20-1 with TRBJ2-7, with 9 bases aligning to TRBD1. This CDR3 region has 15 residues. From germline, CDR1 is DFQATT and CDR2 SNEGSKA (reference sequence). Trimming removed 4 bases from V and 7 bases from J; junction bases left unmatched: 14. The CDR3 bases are TGCAGTGCTACTCCGGGACAGGGCCGATACAATGAGCAGTACTTC. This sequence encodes CSATPGQGRYNEQYF.

CDR3 coding DNA: TGTGCCAGCAGCAAAGGGAGGGGGTGTTCATGGGCAGGACGAGGGTTTAACTGCGAGCAGTACTTC. This translates into CASSKGRGCSWAGRGFNCEQYF. The chain joins TRBV21-1 to TRBJ2-7; the table's D call, TRBD1, was not checked against the DNA. TRBV21-1 is shown as a pseudogene. This CDR3 has 22 residues.

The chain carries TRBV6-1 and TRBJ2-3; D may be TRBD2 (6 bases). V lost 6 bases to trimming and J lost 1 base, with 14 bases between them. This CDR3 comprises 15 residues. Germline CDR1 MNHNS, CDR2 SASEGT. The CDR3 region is CASRTSSAGTDTQYF. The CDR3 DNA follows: TGTGCCAGCAGGACTAGTTCGGCGGGCACAGATACGCAGTATTTT.

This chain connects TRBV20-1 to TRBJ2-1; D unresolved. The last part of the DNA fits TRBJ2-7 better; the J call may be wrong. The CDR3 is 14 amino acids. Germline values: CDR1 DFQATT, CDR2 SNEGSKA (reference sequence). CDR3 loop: CSARTTFTYNEQYF. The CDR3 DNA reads TGCAGTGCTAGAACTACTTTTACCTACAATGAGCAGTACTTC.

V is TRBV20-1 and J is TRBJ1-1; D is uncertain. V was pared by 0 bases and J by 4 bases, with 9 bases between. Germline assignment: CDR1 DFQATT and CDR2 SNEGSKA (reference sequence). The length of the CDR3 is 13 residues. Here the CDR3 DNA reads TGCAGTGCTAGAGATTTGGGAGCCACTGAAGCTTTCTTT. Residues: CSARDLGATEAFF.

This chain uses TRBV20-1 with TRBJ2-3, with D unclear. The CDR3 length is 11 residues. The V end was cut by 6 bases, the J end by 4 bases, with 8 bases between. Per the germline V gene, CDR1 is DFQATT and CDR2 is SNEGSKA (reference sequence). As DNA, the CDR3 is TGCAGTGCACCTCTCTCAGATACGCAGTATTTT. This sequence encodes CSAPLSDTQYF.

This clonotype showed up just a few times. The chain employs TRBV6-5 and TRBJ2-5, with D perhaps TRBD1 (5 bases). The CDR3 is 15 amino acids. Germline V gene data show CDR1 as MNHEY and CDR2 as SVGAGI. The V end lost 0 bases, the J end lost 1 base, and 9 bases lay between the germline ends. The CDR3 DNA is TGTGCCAGCAGTTACTCTGGGGCAATCCAAGAGACCCAGTACTTC. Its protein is CASSYSGAIQETQYF.

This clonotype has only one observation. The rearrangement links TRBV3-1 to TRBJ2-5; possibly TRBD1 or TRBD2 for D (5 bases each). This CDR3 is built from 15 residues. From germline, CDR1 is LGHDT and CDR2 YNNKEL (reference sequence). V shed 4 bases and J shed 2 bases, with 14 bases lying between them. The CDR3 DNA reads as TGTGCCAGCAGCCTTGTGCCGGGACCACAAGAGACCCAGTACTTC. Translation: CASSLVPGPQETQYF.

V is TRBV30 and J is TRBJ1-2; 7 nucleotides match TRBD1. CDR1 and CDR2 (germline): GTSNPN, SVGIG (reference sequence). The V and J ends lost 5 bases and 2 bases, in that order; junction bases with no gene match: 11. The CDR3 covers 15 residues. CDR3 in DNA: TGTGCCTGGCGAGGCCGGGACAGAAAAAACTATGGCTACACCTTC. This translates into CAWRGRDRKNYGYTF.

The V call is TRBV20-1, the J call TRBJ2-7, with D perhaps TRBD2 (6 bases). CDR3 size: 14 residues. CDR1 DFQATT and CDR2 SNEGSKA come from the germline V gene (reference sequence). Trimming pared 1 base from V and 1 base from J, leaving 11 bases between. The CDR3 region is CSARAREASYEQYF. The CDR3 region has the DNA TGCAGTGCTAGAGCGAGGGAGGCTTCCTACGAGCAGTACTTC.

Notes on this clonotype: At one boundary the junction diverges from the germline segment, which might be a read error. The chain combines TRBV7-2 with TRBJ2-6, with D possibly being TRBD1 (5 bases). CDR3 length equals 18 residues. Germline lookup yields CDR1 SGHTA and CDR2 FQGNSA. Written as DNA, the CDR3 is TGTGCCAGCAGCTTAGAGGCCCTTCTGAGCTCTGGGGCCAACGTCCCGACTTTC. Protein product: CASSLEALLSSGANVPTF.

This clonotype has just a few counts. Written as DNA, the CDR3 is TGTGCCACCACACCACTAGCGGGGGCCTACGAGCAGTACTTC. Protein product: CATTPLAGAYEQYF. The V call is TRBV6-2 or TRBV6-3, the J call TRBJ2-7; 11 nucleotides agree with TRBD2. The CDR3 has 14 residues. The V segment lost 10 bases and the J segment 2 bases; nucleotides outside the gene matches: 7. CDR1 and CDR2 (germline): MNHEY, SVGEGT.

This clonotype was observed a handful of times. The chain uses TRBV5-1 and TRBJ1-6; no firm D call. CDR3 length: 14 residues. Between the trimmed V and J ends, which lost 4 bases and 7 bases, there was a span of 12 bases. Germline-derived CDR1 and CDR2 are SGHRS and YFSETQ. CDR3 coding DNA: TGCGCCAGCAGCGCCGTAGTGGAAAATTCACCCCTCCACTTT. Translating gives CASSAVVENSPLHF.

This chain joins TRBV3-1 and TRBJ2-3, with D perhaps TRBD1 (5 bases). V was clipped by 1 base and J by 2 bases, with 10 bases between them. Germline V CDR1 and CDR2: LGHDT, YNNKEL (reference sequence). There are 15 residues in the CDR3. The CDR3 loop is CASSQGWGLTDTQYF. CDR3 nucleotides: TGTGCCAGCAGCCAAGGGTGGGGCCTCACAGATACGCAGTATTTT.

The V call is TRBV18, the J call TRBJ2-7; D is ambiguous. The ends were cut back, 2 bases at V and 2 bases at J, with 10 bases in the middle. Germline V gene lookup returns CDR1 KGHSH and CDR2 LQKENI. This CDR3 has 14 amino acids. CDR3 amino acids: CASSPFGQAYEQYF. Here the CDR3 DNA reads TGTGCCAGCTCACCATTCGGGCAGGCCTACGAGCAGTACTTC.

The CDR3: CASSLKGHLNAYEQYF. The CDR3 region has the DNA TGTGCCAGCAGCCTAAAGGGACACCTAAATGCCTACGAGCAGTACTTC. The chain joins TRBV6-5 to TRBJ2-7, with D possibly matching TRBD1 (6 bases). V shed 6 bases and J shed 2 bases, with 20 bases lying between them. From germline, CDR1 is MNHEY and CDR2 SVGAGI. The CDR3 is 16 residues long.

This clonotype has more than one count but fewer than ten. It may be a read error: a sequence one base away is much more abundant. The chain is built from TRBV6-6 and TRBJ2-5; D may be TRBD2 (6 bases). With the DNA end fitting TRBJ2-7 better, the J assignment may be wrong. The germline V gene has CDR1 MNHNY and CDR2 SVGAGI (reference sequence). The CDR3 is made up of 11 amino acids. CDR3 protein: CASTGVYEQYF. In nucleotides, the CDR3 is TGTGCCAGCACGGGGGTCTACGAGCAGTACTTC.

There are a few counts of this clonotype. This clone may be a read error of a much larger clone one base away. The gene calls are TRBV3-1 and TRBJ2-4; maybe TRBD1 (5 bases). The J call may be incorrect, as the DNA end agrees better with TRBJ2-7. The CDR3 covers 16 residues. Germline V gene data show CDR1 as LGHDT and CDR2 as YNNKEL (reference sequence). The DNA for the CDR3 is TGTGCCGGCAGCTCTTATTCAGCGCAGGGATCTGTCGAGCAGTACTTC. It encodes CAGSSYSAQGSVEQYF.

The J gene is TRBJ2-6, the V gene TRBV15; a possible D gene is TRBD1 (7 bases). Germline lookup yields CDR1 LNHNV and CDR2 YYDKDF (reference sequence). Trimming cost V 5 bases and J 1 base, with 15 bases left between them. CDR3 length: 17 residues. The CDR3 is CATSEEGALSGANVLTF. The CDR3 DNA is TGTGCCACCAGCGAGGAGGGGGCCCTATCTGGGGCCAACGTCCTGACTTTC.

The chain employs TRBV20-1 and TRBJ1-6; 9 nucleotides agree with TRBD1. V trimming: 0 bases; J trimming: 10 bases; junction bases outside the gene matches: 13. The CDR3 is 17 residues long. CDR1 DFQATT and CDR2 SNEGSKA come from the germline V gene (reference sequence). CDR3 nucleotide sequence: TGCAGTGCTAGAGATACACCTACCGGGACAGGGTCCTCACCCCTCCACTTT. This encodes CSARDTPTGTGSSPLHF.

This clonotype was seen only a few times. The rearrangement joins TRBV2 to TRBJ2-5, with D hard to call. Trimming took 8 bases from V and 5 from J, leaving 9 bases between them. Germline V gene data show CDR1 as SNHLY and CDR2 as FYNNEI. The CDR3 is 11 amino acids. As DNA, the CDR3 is TGTGCCAGCGGTGCGCGTGAGACCCAGTACTTC. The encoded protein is CASGARETQYF.

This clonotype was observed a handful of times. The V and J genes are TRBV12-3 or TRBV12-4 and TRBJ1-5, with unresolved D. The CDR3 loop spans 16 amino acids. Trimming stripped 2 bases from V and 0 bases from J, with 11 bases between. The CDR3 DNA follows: TGTGCCAGCAGTTTATCGGGGAAGGGTAGCAATCAGCCCCAGCATTTT. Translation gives CASSLSGKGSNQPQHF.

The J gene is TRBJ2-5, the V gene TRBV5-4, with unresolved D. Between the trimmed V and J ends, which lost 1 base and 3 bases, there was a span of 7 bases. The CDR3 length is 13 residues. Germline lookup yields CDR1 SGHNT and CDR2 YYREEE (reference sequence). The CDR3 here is CASSLHQEETQYF. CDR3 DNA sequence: TGTGCCAGCAGCTTGCACCAAGAAGAGACCCAGTACTTC.

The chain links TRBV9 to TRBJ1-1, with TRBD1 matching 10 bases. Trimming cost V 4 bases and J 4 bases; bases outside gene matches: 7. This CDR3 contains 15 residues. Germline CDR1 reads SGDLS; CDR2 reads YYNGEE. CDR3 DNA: TGTGCCAGCAGCCCCCGGACAGGGGGGACCACTGAAGCTTTCTTT. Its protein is CASSPRTGGTTEAFF.

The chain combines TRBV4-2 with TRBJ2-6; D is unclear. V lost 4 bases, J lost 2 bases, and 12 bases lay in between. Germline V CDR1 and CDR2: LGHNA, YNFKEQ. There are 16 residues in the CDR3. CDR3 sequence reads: CASSPPSATGANVLTF. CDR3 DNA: TGTGCCAGCAGCCCCCCATCGGCAACTGGGGCCAACGTCCTGACTTTC.

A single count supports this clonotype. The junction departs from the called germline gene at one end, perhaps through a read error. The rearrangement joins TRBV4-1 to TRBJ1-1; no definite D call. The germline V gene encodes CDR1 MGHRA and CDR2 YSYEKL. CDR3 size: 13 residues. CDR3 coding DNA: TGCGCCTGCAGCCATCGGTTGAACACTGAAGCTTTCTTT. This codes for CACSHRLNTEAFF.

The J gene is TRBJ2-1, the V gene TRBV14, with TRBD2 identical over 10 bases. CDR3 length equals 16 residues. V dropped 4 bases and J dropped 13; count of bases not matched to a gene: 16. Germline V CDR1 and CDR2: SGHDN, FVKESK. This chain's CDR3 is CASSRVSGGTQETQFF. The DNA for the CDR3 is TGTGCCAGCAGCCGTGTTAGCGGGGGGACCCAAGAGACCCAGTTCTTC.